This T cell receptor (beta chain) was captured by sequencing in a study of regulatory T cells in long-lasting Graves disease. HTBI primers from iRepertoire and Arm-PCR of CDR3 regions yielded the TCR beta libraries. Each CDR3 protein is one row after TCRdb ran MiXCR on the multiplex PCR reads. This table holds 250,000 to 300,000 distinct CDR3 sequences, 22% found once. Indicated time point: persistent/refractory GD, antithyroid drugs over 5 years with positive TRAb. There was RNA extracted from PBMCs, and the TCR library was made from it. Trimming pared 5 bases from V and 6 bases from J, leaving 6 bases between. The CDR3 totals 11 residues. Germline V gene data show CDR1 as MDHEN and CDR2 as SYDVKM.

J is TRBJ2-3 and V is TRBV28; the D is unclear. This clonotype was obtained from a female donor with Graves disease. The source material was peripheral blood mononuclear cells (PBMCs), sampled when the disease was refractory, from a patient treated with antithyroid drugs. CDR3 nucleotide sequence: TGTGCCAGCAGTCAAAAGGATACGCAGTATTTT. Its protein is CASSQKDTQYF. The complete variable domain, with remaining parts taken from reference TRBV28 and TRBJ2-3, reads DVKVTQSSRYLVKRTGEKVFLECVQDMDHENMFWYRQDPGLGLRLIYFSYDVKMKEKGDIPEGYSVSREKKERFSLILESASTNQTSMYLCASSQKDTQYFGPGTRLTVL.